This T cell receptor (beta chain) came from a study of T-cell memory formation after mild COVID-19. TCRdb called the 5' RACE reads again in MiXCR, with one record for every CDR3 protein. The sample holds under 450,000 distinct CDR3 sequences, 20% to 25% seen once. The trim removed 4 bases at V and 1 base at J, leaving 6 bases unmatched. The CDR3 is made up of 16 amino acids. Germline CDR1 SGHRS, CDR2 YFSETQ. This clonotype was observed a handful of times. The material sequenced was PBMCs or a T cell subset sorted from them (not recorded which). The sequence derives from a man between 18 and 35 years old who had mild COVID-19 (a few samples of this study predate the infection). Cell type and time point are not known. The chain links TRBV5-1 to TRBJ2-2, with TRBD1 matching 8 bases. The CDR3 DNA reads TGCGCCAGCAGCCTATTGGGACAGGAGAACACCGGGGAGCTGTTTTTT. The encoded protein is CASSLLGQENTGELFF.